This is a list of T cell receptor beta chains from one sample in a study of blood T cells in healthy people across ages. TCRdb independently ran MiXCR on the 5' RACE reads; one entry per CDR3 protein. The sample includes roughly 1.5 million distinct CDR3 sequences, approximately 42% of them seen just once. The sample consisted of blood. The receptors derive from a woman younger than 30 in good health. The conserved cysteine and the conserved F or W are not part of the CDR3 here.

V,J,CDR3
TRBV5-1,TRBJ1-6,ASSLEAGVSPLH
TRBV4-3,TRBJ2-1,ASSQVGQLYNEQF
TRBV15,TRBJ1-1,ATSRDIGQGEAF
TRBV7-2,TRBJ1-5,ASSSANQPQH
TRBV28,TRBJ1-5,ASSLSGRSQPQH
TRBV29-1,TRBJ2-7,STFTRGRGSYEQY
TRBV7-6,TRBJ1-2,ASSLYTEGYT
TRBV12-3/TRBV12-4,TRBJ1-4,ASTLWSREKLF
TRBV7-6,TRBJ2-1,ASSLGAGVHNEQF
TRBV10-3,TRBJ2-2,AISEPASGRTGELF
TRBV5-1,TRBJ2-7,ASSLDRASEGEQY
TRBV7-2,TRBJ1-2,ASSLRGGLDYGYT
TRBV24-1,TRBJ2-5,ATSDLEETQY
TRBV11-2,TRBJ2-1,ASSFSGTVRIDEQF
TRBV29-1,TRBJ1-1,SGSDRIGTEAF
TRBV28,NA,AIKGTSGNEQY
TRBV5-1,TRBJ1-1,ASSLVTPMDTEAF
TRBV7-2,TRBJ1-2,ASSAGTGTYGYT
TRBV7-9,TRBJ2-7,ASSLAGFSSYEQY
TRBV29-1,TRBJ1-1,SALWRWGAAGNTEAF
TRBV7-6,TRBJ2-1,ASSLDPGQTVHEQF
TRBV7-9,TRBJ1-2,ASSSIFEGPYGYT